This TCR beta chain was profiled in a study of cytomegalovirus exposure and HLA in healthy donors. Study details: HLA-typed donors were the source of about 85 million unique TCRs held in an early data release.

Findings and limits, study-wide: Analysis performed later found about 18,000 TCR beta sequences associated with HLA alleles at 0.05 false discovery rate. It was assumed in the presence/absence analyses that sequencing depth was roughly uniform across donors.

CDR1 is MNHEY and CDR2 is SMNVEV in the germline V gene (reference sequence). The CDR3 is 11 amino acids. Trimming at V came to 8 bases and at J to 10 bases, leaving 5 bases not matched to a gene. Note on this clone: Antigen specificity is unknown.

PCR amplification relied on 60 Vbeta primers (plus 13 Jbeta primers). Using immunoSEQ multiplex PCR, the repertoire was profiled, and TCRdb retains in-frame clones only, with some absent. The sample has around 190,000 clones; roughly 87% are singletons. The sample was PBMCs. The chain uses TRBV27 and TRBJ2-1, with TRBD1 matching over 7 bases. The TCR originated in a woman in her fifties or sixties in good health and CMV-seronegative. CDR3 region: CASRGQAEQFF. In nucleotides, the CDR3 is TGTGCCAGCCGAGGACAGGCCGAGCAGTTCTTC.